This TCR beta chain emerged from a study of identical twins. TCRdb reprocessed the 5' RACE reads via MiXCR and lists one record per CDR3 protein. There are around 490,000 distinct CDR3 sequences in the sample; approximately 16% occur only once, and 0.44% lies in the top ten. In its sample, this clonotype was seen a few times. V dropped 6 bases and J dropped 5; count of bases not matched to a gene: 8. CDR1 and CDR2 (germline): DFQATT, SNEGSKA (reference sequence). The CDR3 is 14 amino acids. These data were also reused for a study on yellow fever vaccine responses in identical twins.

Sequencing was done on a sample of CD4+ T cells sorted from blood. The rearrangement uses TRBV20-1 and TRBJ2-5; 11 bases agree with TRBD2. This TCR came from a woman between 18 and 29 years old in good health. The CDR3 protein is CSAKGLADRETQYF. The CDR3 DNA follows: TGCAGTGCAAAGGGACTAGCGGACCGTGAGACCCAGTACTTC.